This T cell receptor (beta chain) was identified in a study of CD8 T cells in Susac syndrome. Looked up from germline, CDR1 is LNHDA and CDR2 is SQIVND (reference sequence). This CDR3 is 14 amino acids long. V was cut by 9 bases and J by 2 bases, with 14 bases left in between. The RNA, about 0.5 to 1 ug, was put through reverse transcription using random hexamers. TCRdb used MiXCR to reprocess the immunoSEQ multiplex PCR reads, holding one entry per CDR3 protein. This table holds about 190,000 distinct CDR3 sequences, under 95% found once. The receptor's source is a human donor in good health. The sequenced sample consisted of CD4+ T cells from PBMCs. The chain couples TRBV19 to TRBJ1-5; TRBD1 is a possible D gene (6 bases). DNA for the CDR3: TGTGCCAGCCAGGAACAGGGTGGCAATCAGCCCCAGCATTTT. This codes for CASQEQGGNQPQHF.